Presented here are 26 T cell receptor beta chains from one specimen sequenced in a study of control samples from healthy donors and cancer patients (dated by TCRdb to about 2020). The library was obtained by the immunoSEQ multiplex PCR assay. This is the immuneACCESS table as TCRdb keeps it, with only in-frame sequences that have V and J called. A part of the clones is gone; compared with another copy, unresolved V genes explain less than half, and the rest is unexplained. The sample profile shows about 180,000 clones; approximately 92% of them were found once. 1.2% to 1.5% of the sample lies in the top ten. Source material: blood. Every receptor here comes from a man younger than 40 in good health.

The chain uses TRBV7-2 and TRBJ2-3; 9 positions match TRBD2. Germline lookup yields CDR1 SGHTA and CDR2 FQGNSA. V trimming: 2 bases; J trimming: 3 bases; junction bases outside the gene matches: 3. This CDR3 contains 15 residues. The CDR3 loop is CASSLFSGSTDTQYF. CDR3 nucleotides: TGTGCCAGCAGCTTATTTAGCGGGAGTACAGATACGCAGTATTTT.

This clone came up once. V usage is TRBV9 and J usage is TRBJ1-1; D perhaps matches TRBD1 (5 bases). The CDR3 length is 13 residues. Trimming cost V 3 bases and J 5 bases, with 11 bases left between them. CDR1 SGDLS and CDR2 YYNGEE come from the germline V gene. The CDR3 here is CASSAGMGTEAFF. CDR3 sequence (DNA): TGTGCCAGCAGCGCAGGGATGGGGACTGAAGCTTTCTTT.

The gene calls are TRBV30 and TRBJ1-6; 10 bases are a match to TRBD1. J was trimmed by 8 bases and V by 2 bases; bases with no gene match: 3. CDR3 length: 14 amino acids. From germline, CDR1 is GTSNPN and CDR2 SVGIG (reference sequence). The CDR3 region is CAWSIGQGDSPLHF. The CDR3 bases are TGTGCCTGGAGTATCGGACAGGGGGATTCACCCCTCCACTTT.

The CDR3 here is CASSIADGFTGELFF. The CDR3 DNA follows: TGTGCCAGTAGTATCGCGGACGGGTTCACCGGGGAGCTGTTTTTT. The chain has TRBV19 and TRBJ2-2; D remains unclear. V lost 3 bases and J 4 bases, leaving 12 bases between the germline ends. The CDR3 totals 15 residues. The germline gives CDR1 LNHDA, CDR2 SQIVND (reference sequence).

This rearrangement joins TRBV6-1 to TRBJ1-6, with TRBD1 identical over 9 bases. The trim removed 4 bases at V and 10 bases at J, leaving 11 bases unmatched. Germline V gene sequence: CDR1 MNHNS, CDR2 SASEGT. The CDR3 consists of 16 residues. CDR3 bases: TGTGCCAGCAGTGCGCCCGGGACAGGGTTAAGATCACCCCTCCACTTT. As protein: CASSAPGTGLRSPLHF.

This sequence joins TRBV4-2 and TRBJ2-3; D uncertain. The germline V gene has CDR1 LGHNA and CDR2 YNFKEQ. V was trimmed by 4 bases and J by 0 bases, leaving 11 bases between them. The CDR3 contains 15 residues. The CDR3 region has the DNA TGTGCCAGCAGCCGAGAAGACGGTAGCACAGATACGCAGTATTTT. This sequence encodes CASSREDGSTDTQYF.

This chain joins TRBV7-9 and TRBJ2-1; no clear D. This CDR3 has 14 residues. Germline lookup yields CDR1 SEHNR and CDR2 FQNEAQ (reference sequence). Deletions cut 3 bases from V and 1 base from J, with 7 bases between. In nucleotides, the CDR3 is TGTGCCAGCAGCTTTTCATCATCCTACAATGAGCAGTTCTTC. It is translated as CASSFSSSYNEQFF. The full variable domain, rest sourced from reference TRBV7-9 and TRBJ2-1, is DTGVSQNPRHKITKRGQNVTFRCDPISEHNRLYWYRQTLGQGPEFLTYFQNEAQLEKSRLLSDRFSAERPKGSFSTLEIQRTEQGDSAMYLCASSFSSSYNEQFFGPGTRLTVL.

V gene TRBV4-1 combines with J gene TRBJ1-5, with TRBD1 matching over 9 bases. This CDR3 contains 14 residues. V was clipped by 1 base and J by 5 bases; unmatched bases: 0. Germline lookup yields CDR1 MGHRA and CDR2 YSYEKL. CDR3 bases: TGCGCCAGCAGCCAAGGACAGGGGGATCAGCCCCAGCATTTT. Amino acids: CASSQGQGDQPQHF.

The chain employs TRBV7-2 and TRBJ2-7, with 10 bases fitting TRBD2. The germline CDR1 and CDR2 sequences are SGHTA and FQGNSA. J gave up 3 bases and V 2 bases, and 1 base lay outside the gene matches. This CDR3 contains 14 residues. CDR3 nucleotide sequence: TGTGCCAGCAGCTTAAGGACTAGCGGCTACGAGCAGTACTTC. As protein: CASSLRTSGYEQYF.

This clone has a single count. V is TRBV5-1 and J is TRBJ2-1; no reliable D call. V was trimmed by 0 bases and J by 2 bases, leaving 6 bases between them. Germline lookup yields CDR1 SGHRS and CDR2 YFSETQ. The CDR3 runs 14 residues. CDR3 nucleotides: TGCGCCAGCAGCTTGGATAGACCCTACAATGAGCAGTTCTTC. Its protein is CASSLDRPYNEQFF.

This clone was found a few times. The rearrangement links TRBV28 to TRBJ2-1, with 7 bases that match TRBD2. V was clipped by 2 bases and J by 4 bases; unmatched bases: 11. Germline values: CDR1 MDHEN, CDR2 SYDVKM. The CDR3 is made up of 17 amino acids. The CDR3 region is CASSLDLPGLRYNEQFF. In nucleotides, the CDR3 is TGTGCCAGCAGTTTAGACCTGCCGGGACTACGATACAATGAGCAGTTCTTC.

Worth noting for this clone: This CDR3 is also generated by other DNA sequences in the sample. The chain combines TRBV7-9 with TRBJ2-7, with D unclear. The CDR3 runs to 13 residues. Per the germline V gene, CDR1 is SEHNR and CDR2 is FQNEAQ (reference sequence). V lost 5 bases and J 3 bases, leaving 11 bases between the germline ends. The CDR3 sequence: CASSLQVGYEQYF. The CDR3 DNA follows: TGTGCCAGCAGCCTCCAGGTGGGCTACGAGCAGTACTTC.

The chain carries TRBV3-1 (or the pseudogene TRBV3-2) and TRBJ2-3; perhaps TRBD2 as D (6 bases). Germline lookup yields CDR1 LGHDT and CDR2 YNNKEL (reference sequence). V lost 6 bases and J lost 2, with 15 bases in between. This CDR3 has 15 amino acids. CDR3 coding DNA: TGTGCCAGCAGGGACCACCGGGGGTTCACAGATACGCAGTATTTT. Residues: CASRDHRGFTDTQYF.

About this clone: Other DNA sequences in the same sample also yield this CDR3. This rearrangement joins TRBV2 to TRBJ1-1; no reliable D call. V was shortened by 1 base and J by 1 base, with 10 bases between the two germline ends. The CDR3 covers 15 residues. Germline V gene sequence: CDR1 SNHLY, CDR2 FYNNEI. The CDR3: CASSEGGLGNTEAFF. The CDR3 coding sequence is TGTGCCAGCAGTGAAGGAGGATTGGGGAACACTGAAGCTTTCTTT.

In its sample, this clone was seen once. The CDR3 nucleotides read TGCGCCAGCAGCTTGGTGGGACAAAATAATTCACCCCTCCACTTT. Translating it yields CASSLVGQNNSPLHF. The chain links TRBV5-1 to TRBJ1-6; the D gene is possibly TRBD1 (6 bases). The CDR3 consists of 15 residues. V was pared by 0 bases and J by 5 bases, with 9 bases between. The germline CDR1 and CDR2 sequences are SGHRS and YFSETQ.

The rearrangement uses TRBV6-2 or TRBV6-3 and TRBJ1-5, with D perhaps TRBD1 (5 bases). With 7 bases removed from V and 4 bases from J, the gap between germline ends came to 26 bases. The CDR3 is made up of 18 amino acids. From germline, CDR1 is MNHEY and CDR2 SVGEGT. This CDR3 reads CASTPRDQSILPNQPQHF. The CDR3 nucleotides are TGTGCCAGCACCCCTCGGGACCAGTCTATACTTCCGAATCAGCCCCAGCATTTT.

This clone was detected once. The chain links TRBV28 to TRBJ2-6; 12 bases are shared with TRBD1. CDR3 length equals 21 residues. The trim removed 4 bases at V and 4 bases at J, leaving 17 bases unmatched. Germline CDR1 reads MDHEN; CDR2 reads SYDVKM. The CDR3 loop reads CASSSRDRGRPQERGANVLTF. The CDR3 DNA reads as TGTGCCAGCAGTTCTAGGGACAGGGGGCGGCCCCAGGAAAGGGGGGCCAACGTCCTGACTTTC.

The chain combines TRBV9 with TRBJ2-2, with 9 bases aligning to TRBD2. The CDR3 extends over 16 amino acids. CDR1 is SGDLS, CDR2 YYNGEE, per germline. Germline trimming cut 4 bases from V and 4 bases from J; bases unmatched to any gene: 8. The CDR3 bases are TGTGCCAGCAGCTCAAGACTAGCGGCCCCCACCGGGGAGCTGTTTTTT. This codes for CASSSRLAAPTGELFF. The whole variable domain, remainder taken from reference TRBV9 and TRBJ2-2, is DSGVTQTPKHLITATGQRVTLRCSPRSGDLSVYWYQQSLDQGLQFLIQYYNGEERAKGNILERFSAQQFPDLHSELNLSSLELGDSALYFCASSSRLAAPTGELFFGEGSRLTVL.

The chain is built from TRBV9 and TRBJ1-6; 10 bases are a match to TRBD1. V was clipped by 4 bases and J by 6 bases; unmatched bases: 1. From germline, CDR1 is SGDLS and CDR2 YYNGEE. This CDR3 has 14 residues. The CDR3 here is CASSRTGGNSPLHF. CDR3 nucleotides: TGTGCCAGCAGCCGGACAGGGGGTAATTCACCCCTCCACTTT.

The J gene is TRBJ1-1, the V gene TRBV25-1; D is possibly TRBD1 (5 bases). V was cut by 6 bases and J by 2 bases, with 13 bases left in between. Germline loops: CDR1 MGHDK, CDR2 SYGVNS. The length of the CDR3 is 14 residues. This CDR3 is CASRPGLGNTEAFF. DNA for the CDR3: TGTGCCAGCAGACCAGGGTTGGGCAACACTGAAGCTTTCTTT. The full variable domain, its missing parts supplied by reference TRBV25-1 and TRBJ1-1, is EADIYQTPRYLVIGTGKKITLECSQTMGHDKMYWYQQDPGMELHLIHYSYGVNSTEKGDLSSESTVSRIRTEHFPLTLESARPSHTSQYLCASRPGLGNTEAFFGQGTRLTVV.

V gene TRBV7-2 combines with J gene TRBJ1-3; D not resolved. V lost 5 bases and J lost 0, with 5 bases in between. Germline loops: CDR1 SGHTA, CDR2 FQGNSA. The CDR3 is made up of 13 amino acids. CDR3 nucleotides: TGTGCCAGCAGCCTAGGCTCTGGAAACACCATATATTTT. Its translation is CASSLGSGNTIYF. Combining the CDR3 with reference TRBV7-2 and TRBJ1-3 gives the whole variable domain GAGVSQSPSNKVTEKGKDVELRCDPISGHTALYWYRQSLGQGLEFLIYFQGNSAPDKSGLPSDRFSAERTGGSVSTLTIQRTQQEDSAVYLCASSLGSGNTIYFGEGSWLTVV.

The chain uses TRBV7-9 and TRBJ2-2, with 7 bases fitting TRBD2. The CDR3 length is 16 residues. Germline CDR1 and CDR2: SEHNR and FQNEAQ (reference sequence). The trim removed 3 bases at V and 4 bases at J, leaving 8 bases unmatched. As DNA, the CDR3 is TGTGCCAGCAGCTTGGGTTCGTCGGGGGGCACCGGGGAGCTGTTTTTT. Protein: CASSLGSSGGTGELFF.

The V gene is TRBV2, the J gene TRBJ1-4; 7 bases align to TRBD1. J gave up 8 bases and V 8 bases, and 14 bases lay outside the gene matches. The germline CDR1 and CDR2 sequences are SNHLY and FYNNEI. This CDR3 has 15 amino acids. CDR3 DNA: TGTGCCAGCTTACCGACAGGGAGATCAGTAGAAAAACTGTTTTTT. Translation: CASLPTGRSVEKLFF. The full variable domain, with the rest looked up from reference TRBV2 and TRBJ1-4, is EPEVTQTPSHQVTQMGQEVILRCVPISNHLYFYWYRQILGQKVEFLVSFYNNEISEKSEIFDDQFSVERPDGSNFTLKIRSTKLEDSAMYFCASLPTGRSVEKLFFGSGTQLSVL.

The chain uses TRBV5-1 and TRBJ1-6, with a tentative D call TRBD1 (5 bases). The CDR3 contains 16 residues. Trimming stripped 0 bases from V and 3 bases from J, with 10 bases between. Germline CDR1 is SGHRS and CDR2 is YFSETQ. The CDR3 sequence is CASSLEGQNYNSPLHF. As DNA, the CDR3 is TGCGCCAGCAGCTTGGAAGGACAAAACTATAATTCACCCCTCCACTTT. Full variable domain (outside the CDR3, taken from reference TRBV5-1 and TRBJ1-6): KAGVTQTPRYLIKTRGQQVTLSCSPISGHRSVSWYQQTPGQGLQFLFEYFSETQRNKGNFPGRFSGRQFSNSRSEMNVSTLELGDSALYLCASSLEGQNYNSPLHFGNGTRLTVT.

J is TRBJ2-2 and V is TRBV5-1; D possibly uses TRBD1 or TRBD2 (7 bases each). V was clipped by 5 bases and J by 4 bases, with 21 bases between them. CDR3 size: 17 residues. Germline V gene sequence: CDR1 SGHRS, CDR2 YFSETQ. The CDR3 DNA reads TGCGCCAGCAGACCAACGGGGGGACAGCTGGGCACCGGGGAGCTGTTTTTT. Residues: CASRPTGGQLGTGELFF.

The rearrangement uses TRBV5-6 and TRBJ2-5, with a tentative D call TRBD1 (6 bases). V was clipped by 0 bases and J by 2 bases, with 11 bases between them. Germline V CDR1 and CDR2: SGHDT, YYEEEE. This CDR3 comprises 15 residues. For the CDR3, the DNA is TGTGCCAGCAGCTTGGGGCAGGGGAGTCAAGAGACCCAGTACTTC. Protein sequence: CASSLGQGSQETQYF.